A single sample gave rise to the 13 T cell receptor beta chains below, sequenced in a study of T cell changes during pregnancy in multiple sclerosis. Here immunoSEQ multiplex PCR was the method, and the copy in TCRdb shows in-frame clones only, minus some. This table has more than 75,000 clones, about 95% appearing once. The sequencing used peripheral blood, collected in the third trimester of pregnancy. Receptors originate from a female donor with multiple sclerosis, enrolled in a pregnancy study.

The genes are TRBV6-6 and TRBJ2-7; D possibly corresponds to TRBD1 (5 bases). CDR3 length: 14 residues. Trimming left V 5 bases short and J 1 base short, with 12 bases between. Germline values: CDR1 MNHNY, CDR2 SVGAGI (reference sequence). CDR3 coding DNA: TGTGCCAGCAGTCCGGCCTGGACATCCTACGAGCAGTACTTC. Encoded protein: CASSPAWTSYEQYF.

V gene TRBV6-5 combines with J gene TRBJ1-1; 7 bases match TRBD1. Germline CDR1 and CDR2: MNHEY and SVGAGI. With V trimmed by 6 bases and J by 1 base, 5 bases remained unmatched. CDR3 size: 14 residues. The CDR3 loop is CASSHRGPNTEAFF. The CDR3, as DNA: TGTGCCAGCAGCCACAGGGGCCCGAACACTGAAGCTTTCTTT.

This CDR3 reads CASGSQQGGSYEQYF. The CDR3 nucleotides read TGTGCTAGTGGTTCACAACAGGGGGGCTCCTACGAGCAGTACTTC. This rearrangement joins TRBV12-5 to TRBJ2-7; 8 nucleotides match TRBD1. The CDR3 is 15 residues long. The ends lost 4 bases at V and 0 bases at J; junction bases unmatched: 5. Per the germline V gene, CDR1 is LGHNT and CDR2 is FRNRAP.

The J gene is TRBJ2-5, the V gene TRBV6-9; 15 nucleotides agree with TRBD2. V shed 0 bases, J shed 7 bases, and the junction held 15 bases outside the gene matches. CDR3 length: 20 amino acids. From germline, CDR1 is MNHGY and CDR2 SVAAGI. The CDR3 spells CASSYSNPGTSGGPMGTQYF. DNA of the CDR3: TGTGCCAGCAGTTATTCGAACCCAGGGACTAGCGGGGGGCCTATGGGGACCCAGTACTTC.

This clone was seen a handful of times. The V and J genes are TRBV6-6 and TRBJ1-1; D is possibly TRBD1 (5 bases). Trimming stripped 4 bases from V and 11 bases from J, with 26 bases between. This CDR3 has 16 amino acids. CDR1 is MNHNY and CDR2 is SVGAGI in the germline V gene (reference sequence). The CDR3 DNA follows: TGTGCCAGCAGTTGGGCGGAAGCGGGACGGACTAGATACGCTTTCTTT. The encoded protein is CASSWAEAGRTRYAFF.

In its sample, this clone was seen once. The CDR3 DNA reads as TGTGCCAGCTCACCTATTGCAGGATCGACTAATGAAAAACTGTTTTTT. Encoded protein: CASSPIAGSTNEKLFF. The rearrangement uses TRBV18 and TRBJ1-4; D gene uncertain. The CDR3 loop spans 16 amino acids. Germline V gene data show CDR1 as KGHSH and CDR2 as LQKENI. Trimming stripped 3 bases from V and 2 bases from J, with 13 bases between.

This clone was detected once. V gene TRBV13 combines with J gene TRBJ1-1, with D uncertain. The germline CDR1 and CDR2 sequences are PRHDT and FYEKMQ (reference sequence). The V end was cut by 0 bases, the J end by 3 bases, with 14 bases between. The CDR3 is made up of 16 amino acids. The CDR3 spells CASSLGLRGRDTEAFF. CDR3 nucleotide sequence: TGTGCCAGCAGCTTAGGTTTACGGGGAAGGGACACTGAAGCTTTCTTT.

About this clone: The junction shows a germline mismatch at one end, possibly a read error. The CDR3 spells CASSVLPTQYNEQFF. The DNA for the CDR3 is TGTGCTAGCAGCGTACTACCGACCCAATACAATGAGCAGTTCTTC. The chain links TRBV7-7 to TRBJ2-1; D call uncertain. This CDR3 has 15 residues. Germline V CDR1 and CDR2: SSHAT, FNYEAQ (reference sequence).

The rearrangement uses TRBV19 and TRBJ2-7; perhaps TRBD1 as D (5 bases). V lost 5 bases and J 0 bases, leaving 8 bases between the germline ends. This CDR3 region has 13 residues. Looked up from germline, CDR1 is LNHDA and CDR2 is SQIVND (reference sequence). The CDR3 bases are TGTGCCAGTAGTGGGGCAGGCTCCTACGAGCAGTACTTC. Translated: CASSGAGSYEQYF.

V usage is TRBV18 and J usage is TRBJ2-6; 8 bases are shared with TRBD1. This CDR3 is 17 amino acids long. Germline-derived CDR1 and CDR2 are KGHSH and LQKENI. J lost 0 bases, V lost 5 bases, and 6 bases had no gene match. The CDR3 spells CASSSGTGSSGANVLTF. CDR3 coding DNA: TGTGCCAGCTCATCCGGGACAGGTAGCTCTGGGGCCAACGTCCTGACTTTC.

The chain has TRBV5-8 and TRBJ1-4; a possible D gene is TRBD1 (6 bases). The CDR3 totals 14 residues. Trimming took 1 base from V and 7 from J, leaving 11 bases between them. Germline CDR1 and CDR2: SGHTS and YDEGEE. The CDR3 sequence is CASSLIQQGEKLFF. In DNA form, the CDR3 reads TGTGCCAGCAGCTTGATACAACAGGGTGAAAAACTGTTTTTT.

The chain combines TRBV10-2 with TRBJ1-3; no definite D call. Trimming removed 2 bases from V and 3 bases from J, with 11 bases in between. The germline CDR1 and CDR2 sequences are WSHSY and SAAADI. This CDR3 is built from 15 residues. This CDR3 reads CASSEGSLVGNTIYF. CDR3 DNA: TGCGCCAGCAGTGAGGGGAGTCTCGTTGGAAACACCATATATTTT.

CDR3 amino acids: CASSANKRGRTGELFF. The CDR3 DNA reads as TGTGCCAGCAGTGCAAATAAGCGGGGGCGCACCGGGGAGCTGTTTTTT. This chain connects TRBV2 to TRBJ2-2, with 8 bases that match TRBD2. This CDR3 comprises 16 residues. Germline CDR1 is SNHLY and CDR2 is FYNNEI. Germline trimming cut 4 bases from V and 4 bases from J; bases unmatched to any gene: 8.